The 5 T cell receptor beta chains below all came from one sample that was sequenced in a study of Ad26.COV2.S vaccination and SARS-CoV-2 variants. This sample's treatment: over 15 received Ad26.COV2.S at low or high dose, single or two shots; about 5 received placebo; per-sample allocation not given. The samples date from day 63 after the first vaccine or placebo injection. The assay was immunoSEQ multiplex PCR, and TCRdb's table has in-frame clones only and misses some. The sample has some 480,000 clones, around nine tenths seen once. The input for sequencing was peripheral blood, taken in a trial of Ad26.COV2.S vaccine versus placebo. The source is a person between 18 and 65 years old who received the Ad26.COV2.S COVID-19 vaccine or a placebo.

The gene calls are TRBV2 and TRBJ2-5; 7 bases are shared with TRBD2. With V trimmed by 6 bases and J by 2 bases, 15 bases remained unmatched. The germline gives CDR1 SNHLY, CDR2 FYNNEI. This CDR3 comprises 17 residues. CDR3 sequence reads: CASRKRASWGGQETQYF. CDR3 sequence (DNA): TGTGCCAGCAGAAAACGAGCATCTTGGGGGGGACAAGAGACCCAGTACTTC.

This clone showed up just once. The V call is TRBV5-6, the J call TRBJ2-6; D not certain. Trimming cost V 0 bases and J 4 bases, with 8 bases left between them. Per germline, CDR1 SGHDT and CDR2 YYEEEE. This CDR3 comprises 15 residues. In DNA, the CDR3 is TGTGCCAGCAGCTTGGGGCCAGCCGGGGCCAACGTCCTGACTTTC. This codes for CASSLGPAGANVLTF.

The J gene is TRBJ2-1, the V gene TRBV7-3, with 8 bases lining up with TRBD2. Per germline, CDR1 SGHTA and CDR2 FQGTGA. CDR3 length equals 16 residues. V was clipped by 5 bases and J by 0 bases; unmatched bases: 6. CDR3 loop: CASSQQSGGSYNEQFF. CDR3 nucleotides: TGTGCCAGCAGCCAACAAAGCGGGGGCTCCTACAATGAGCAGTTCTTC.

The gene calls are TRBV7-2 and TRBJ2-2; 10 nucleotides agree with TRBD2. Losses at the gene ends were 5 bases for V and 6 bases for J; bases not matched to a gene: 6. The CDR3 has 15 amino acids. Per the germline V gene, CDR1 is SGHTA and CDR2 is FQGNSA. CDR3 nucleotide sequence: TGTGCCAGCAGCACCAGCGGGAGGGCCTCCGGGGAGCTGTTTTTT. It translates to CASSTSGRASGELFF.

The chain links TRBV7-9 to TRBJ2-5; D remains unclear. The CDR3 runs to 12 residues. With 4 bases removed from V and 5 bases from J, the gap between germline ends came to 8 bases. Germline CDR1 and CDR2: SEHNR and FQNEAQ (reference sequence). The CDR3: CASSSPVETQYF. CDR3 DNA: TGTGCCAGCAGCTCCCCGGTTGAGACCCAGTACTTC. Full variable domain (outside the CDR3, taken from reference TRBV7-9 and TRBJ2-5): DTGVSQNPRHKITKRGQNVTFRCDPISEHNRLYWYRQTLGQGPEFLTYFQNEAQLEKSRLLSDRFSAERPKGSFSTLEIQRTEQGDSAMYLCASSSPVETQYFGPGTRLLVL.